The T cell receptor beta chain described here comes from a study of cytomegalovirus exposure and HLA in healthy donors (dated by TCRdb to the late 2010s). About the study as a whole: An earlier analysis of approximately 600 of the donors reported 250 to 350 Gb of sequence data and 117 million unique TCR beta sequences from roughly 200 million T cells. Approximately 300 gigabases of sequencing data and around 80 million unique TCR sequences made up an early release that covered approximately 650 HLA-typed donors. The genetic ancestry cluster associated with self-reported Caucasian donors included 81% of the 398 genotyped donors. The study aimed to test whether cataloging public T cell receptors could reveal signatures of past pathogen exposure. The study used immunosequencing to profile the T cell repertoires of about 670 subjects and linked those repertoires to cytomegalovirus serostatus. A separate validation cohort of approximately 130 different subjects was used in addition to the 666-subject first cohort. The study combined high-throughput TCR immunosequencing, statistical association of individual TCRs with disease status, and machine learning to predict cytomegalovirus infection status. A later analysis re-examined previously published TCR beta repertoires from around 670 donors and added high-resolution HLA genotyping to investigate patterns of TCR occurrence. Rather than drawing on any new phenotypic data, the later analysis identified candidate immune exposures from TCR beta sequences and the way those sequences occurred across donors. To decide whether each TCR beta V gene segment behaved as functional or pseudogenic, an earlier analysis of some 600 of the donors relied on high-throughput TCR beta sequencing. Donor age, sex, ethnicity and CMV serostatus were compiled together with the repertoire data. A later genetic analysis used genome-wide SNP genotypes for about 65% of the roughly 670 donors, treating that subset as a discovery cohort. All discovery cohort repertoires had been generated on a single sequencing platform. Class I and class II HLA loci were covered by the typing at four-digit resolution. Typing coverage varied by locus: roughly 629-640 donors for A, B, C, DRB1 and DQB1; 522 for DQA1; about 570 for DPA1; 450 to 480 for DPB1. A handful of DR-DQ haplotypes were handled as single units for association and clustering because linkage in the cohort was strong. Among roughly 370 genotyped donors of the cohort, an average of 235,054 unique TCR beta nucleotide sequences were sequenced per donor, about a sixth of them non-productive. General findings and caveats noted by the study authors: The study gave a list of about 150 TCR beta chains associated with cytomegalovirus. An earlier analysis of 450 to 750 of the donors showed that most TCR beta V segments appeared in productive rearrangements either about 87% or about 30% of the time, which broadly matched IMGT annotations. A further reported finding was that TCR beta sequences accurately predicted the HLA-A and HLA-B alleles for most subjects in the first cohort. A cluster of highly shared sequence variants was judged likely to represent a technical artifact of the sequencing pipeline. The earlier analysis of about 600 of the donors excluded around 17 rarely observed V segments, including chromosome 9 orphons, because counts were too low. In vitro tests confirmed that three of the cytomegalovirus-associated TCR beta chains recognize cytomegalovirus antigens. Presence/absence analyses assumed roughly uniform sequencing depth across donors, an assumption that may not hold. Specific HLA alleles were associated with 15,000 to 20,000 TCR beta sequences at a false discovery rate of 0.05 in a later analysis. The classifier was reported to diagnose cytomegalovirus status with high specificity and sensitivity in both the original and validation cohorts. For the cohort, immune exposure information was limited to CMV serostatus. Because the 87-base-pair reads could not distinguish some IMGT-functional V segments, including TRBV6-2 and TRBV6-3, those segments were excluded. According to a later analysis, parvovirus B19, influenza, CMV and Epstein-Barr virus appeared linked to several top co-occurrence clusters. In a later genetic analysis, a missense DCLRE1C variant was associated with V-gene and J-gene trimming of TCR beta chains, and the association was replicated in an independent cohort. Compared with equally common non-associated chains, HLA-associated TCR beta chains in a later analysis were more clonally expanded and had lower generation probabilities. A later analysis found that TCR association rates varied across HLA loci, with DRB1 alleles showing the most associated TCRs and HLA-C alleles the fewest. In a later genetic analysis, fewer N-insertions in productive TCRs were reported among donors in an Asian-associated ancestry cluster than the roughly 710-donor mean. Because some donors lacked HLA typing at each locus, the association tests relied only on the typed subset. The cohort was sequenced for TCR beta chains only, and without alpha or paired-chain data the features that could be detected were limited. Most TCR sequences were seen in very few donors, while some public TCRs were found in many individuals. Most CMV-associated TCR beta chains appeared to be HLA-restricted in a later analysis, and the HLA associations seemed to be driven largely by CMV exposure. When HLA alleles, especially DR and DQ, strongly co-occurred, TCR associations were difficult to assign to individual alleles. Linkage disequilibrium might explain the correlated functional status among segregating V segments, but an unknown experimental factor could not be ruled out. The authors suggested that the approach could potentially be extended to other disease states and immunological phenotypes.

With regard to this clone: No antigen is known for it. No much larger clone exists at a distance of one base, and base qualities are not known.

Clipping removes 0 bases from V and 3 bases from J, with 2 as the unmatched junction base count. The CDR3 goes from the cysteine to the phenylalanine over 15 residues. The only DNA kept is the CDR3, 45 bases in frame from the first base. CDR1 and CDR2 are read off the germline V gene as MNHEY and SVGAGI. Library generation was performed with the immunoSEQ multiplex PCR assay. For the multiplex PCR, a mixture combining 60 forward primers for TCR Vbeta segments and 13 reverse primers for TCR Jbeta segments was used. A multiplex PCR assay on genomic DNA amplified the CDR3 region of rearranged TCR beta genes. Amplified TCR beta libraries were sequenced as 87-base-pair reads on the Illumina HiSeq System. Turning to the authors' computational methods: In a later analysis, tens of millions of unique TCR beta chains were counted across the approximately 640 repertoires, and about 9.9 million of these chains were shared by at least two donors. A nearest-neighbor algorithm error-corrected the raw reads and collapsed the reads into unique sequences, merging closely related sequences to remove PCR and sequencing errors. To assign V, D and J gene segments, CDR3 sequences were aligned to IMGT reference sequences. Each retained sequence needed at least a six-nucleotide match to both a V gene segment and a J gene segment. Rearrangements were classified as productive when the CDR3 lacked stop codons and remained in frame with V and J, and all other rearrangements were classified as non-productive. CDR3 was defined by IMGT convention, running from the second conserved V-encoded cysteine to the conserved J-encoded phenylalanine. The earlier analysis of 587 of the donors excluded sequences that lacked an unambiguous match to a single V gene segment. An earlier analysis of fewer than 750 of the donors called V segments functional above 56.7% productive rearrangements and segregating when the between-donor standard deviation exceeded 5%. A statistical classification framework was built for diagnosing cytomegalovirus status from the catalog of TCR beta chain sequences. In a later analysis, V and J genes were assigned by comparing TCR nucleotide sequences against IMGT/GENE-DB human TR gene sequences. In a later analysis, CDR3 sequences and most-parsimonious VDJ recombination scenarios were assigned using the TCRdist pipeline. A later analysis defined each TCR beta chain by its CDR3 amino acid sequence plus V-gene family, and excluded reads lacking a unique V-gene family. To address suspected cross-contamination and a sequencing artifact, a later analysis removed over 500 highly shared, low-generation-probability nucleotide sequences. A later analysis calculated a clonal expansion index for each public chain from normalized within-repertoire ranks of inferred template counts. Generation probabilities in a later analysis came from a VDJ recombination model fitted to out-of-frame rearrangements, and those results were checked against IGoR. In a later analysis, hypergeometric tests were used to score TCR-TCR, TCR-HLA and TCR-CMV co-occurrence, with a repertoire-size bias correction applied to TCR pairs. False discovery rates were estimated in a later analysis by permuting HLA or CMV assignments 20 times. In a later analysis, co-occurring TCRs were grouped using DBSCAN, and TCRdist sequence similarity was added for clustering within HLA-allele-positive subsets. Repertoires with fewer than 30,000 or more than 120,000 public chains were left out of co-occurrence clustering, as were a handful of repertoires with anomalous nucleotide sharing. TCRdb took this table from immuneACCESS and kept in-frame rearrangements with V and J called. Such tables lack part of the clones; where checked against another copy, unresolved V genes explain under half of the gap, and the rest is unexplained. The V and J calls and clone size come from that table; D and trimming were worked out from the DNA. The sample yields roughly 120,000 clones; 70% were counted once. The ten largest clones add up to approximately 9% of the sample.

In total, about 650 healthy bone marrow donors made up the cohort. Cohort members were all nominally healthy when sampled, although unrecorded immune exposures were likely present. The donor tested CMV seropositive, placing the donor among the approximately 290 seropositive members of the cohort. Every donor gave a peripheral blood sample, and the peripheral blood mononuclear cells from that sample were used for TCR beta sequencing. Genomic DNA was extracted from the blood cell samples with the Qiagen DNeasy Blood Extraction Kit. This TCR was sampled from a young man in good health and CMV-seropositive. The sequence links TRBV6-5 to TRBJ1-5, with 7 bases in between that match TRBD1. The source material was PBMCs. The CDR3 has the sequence CASSYSTGANQPQHF. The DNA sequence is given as TGTGCCAGCAGTTACTCCACAGGGGCCAATCAGCCCCAGCATTTT.